The text below deals with one TCR beta chain. This specimen belongs to a study of CD4+ T cells in melanoma. TCRdb keeps only in-frame clones here, not all; method: immunoSEQ multiplex PCR. The sample contains 140,000 or so clones, around 90% of which appear only once. Trimming cost V 6 bases and J 6 bases; bases outside gene matches: 13. The CDR3 covers 15 residues. Germline V gene sequence: CDR1 KGHSH, CDR2 LQKENI. The chain joins TRBV18 to TRBJ1-2; 7 bases are shared with TRBD1. This sequence originates from a human donor with melanoma. The DNA of the CDR3 is TGTGCCAGCTCCCCGACGATTGGACAGGATCATGGCTACACCTTC. As protein: CASSPTIGQDHGYTF.